This T cell receptor beta chain was identified during a study of T cells in Graves' hyperthyroidism and ophthalmopathy. Findings and limits, study-wide: The blood repertoire included most of the expanded thyroid clonotypes above 0.001.

Looked up from germline, CDR1 is SEHNR and CDR2 is FQNEAQ (reference sequence). J lost 0 bases, V lost 6 bases, and 5 bases had no gene match. The CDR3 covers 16 residues. Note on this clonotype: Its antigen is unidentified.

Those with hyperthyroidism were 18 to 65 years old, newly diagnosed, and ill for under 2 months. TCR beta CDR3 sequences were amplified from RNA transcripts. The primer set for the first-round RT-PCR of the TCR CDR3 was HTBI. TCRdb re-analysed the multiplex PCR reads in MiXCR, keeping a single row per CDR3 protein. The sample consists of fewer than 650,000 distinct CDR3 sequences, approximately 15% of them appearing once. J is TRBJ2-6 and V is TRBV7-9; the match to TRBD2 covers 7 bases. Specimen: blood. The clonotype was recovered from a woman aged 40 to 50 with Graves' hyperthyroidism. The CDR3 loop is CASRLAADSGANVLTF. The CDR3 region has the DNA TGTGCCAGCAGGCTAGCGGCCGACTCTGGGGCCAACGTCCTGACTTTC.